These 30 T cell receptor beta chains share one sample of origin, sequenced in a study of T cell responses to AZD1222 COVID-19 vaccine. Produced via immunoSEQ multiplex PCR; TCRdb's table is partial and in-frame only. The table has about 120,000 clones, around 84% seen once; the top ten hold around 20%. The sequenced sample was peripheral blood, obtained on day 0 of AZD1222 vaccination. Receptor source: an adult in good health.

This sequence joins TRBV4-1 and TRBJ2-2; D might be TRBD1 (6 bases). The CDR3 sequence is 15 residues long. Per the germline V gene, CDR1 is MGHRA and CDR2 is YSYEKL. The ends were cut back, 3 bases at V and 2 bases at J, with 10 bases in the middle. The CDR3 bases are TGCGCCAGCAGCCACGGGACATCCAACACCGGGGAGCTGTTTTTT. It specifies CASSHGTSNTGELFF.

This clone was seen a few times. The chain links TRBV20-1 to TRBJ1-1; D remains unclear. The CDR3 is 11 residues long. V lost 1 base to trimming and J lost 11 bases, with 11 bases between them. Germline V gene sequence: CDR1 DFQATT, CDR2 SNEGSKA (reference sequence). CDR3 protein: CSARGGLVAFF. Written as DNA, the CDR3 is TGCAGTGCTAGAGGGGGTCTTGTGGCTTTCTTT.

CDR3 in DNA: TGTGCCAGTATGAGTCTTAACAATGAGCAGTTCTTC. This codes for CASMSLNNEQFF. The V call is TRBV19, the J call TRBJ2-1; no definite D call. V was shortened by 7 bases and J by 5 bases, with 9 bases between the two germline ends. The germline gives CDR1 LNHDA, CDR2 SQIVND (reference sequence). The CDR3 sequence is 12 residues long.

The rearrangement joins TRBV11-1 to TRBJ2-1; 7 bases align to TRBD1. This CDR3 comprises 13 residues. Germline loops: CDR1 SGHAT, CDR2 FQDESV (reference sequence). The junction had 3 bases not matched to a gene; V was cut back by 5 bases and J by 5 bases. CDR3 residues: CASSPDRDNEQFF. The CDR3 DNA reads TGTGCCAGCAGCCCCGACAGGGACAATGAGCAGTTCTTC.

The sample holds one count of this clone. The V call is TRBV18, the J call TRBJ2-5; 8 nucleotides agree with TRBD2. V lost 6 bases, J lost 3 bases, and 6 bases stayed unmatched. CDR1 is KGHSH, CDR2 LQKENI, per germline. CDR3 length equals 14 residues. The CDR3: CASSHGLAEETQYF. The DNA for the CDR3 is TGTGCCAGCTCTCACGGACTAGCCGAAGAGACCCAGTACTTC.

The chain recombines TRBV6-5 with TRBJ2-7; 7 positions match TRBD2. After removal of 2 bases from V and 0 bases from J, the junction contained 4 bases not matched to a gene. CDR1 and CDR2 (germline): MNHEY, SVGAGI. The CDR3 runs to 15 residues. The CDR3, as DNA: TGTGCCAGCAGTTACATGGGGGGGGTCTCCTACGAGCAGTACTTC. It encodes CASSYMGGVSYEQYF.

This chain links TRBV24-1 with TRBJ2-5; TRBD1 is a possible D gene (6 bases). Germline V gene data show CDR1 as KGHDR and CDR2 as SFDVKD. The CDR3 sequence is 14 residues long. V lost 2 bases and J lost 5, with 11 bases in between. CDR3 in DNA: TGTGCCACCAGTGATTCAGGGGTACGCGAGACCCAGTACTTC. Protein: CATSDSGVRETQYF.

The CDR3, as DNA: TGTGCCAGCAGCTTTTCGACCCTAGTTAGGGGCTACACCTTC. This encodes CASSFSTLVRGYTF. The V call is TRBV7-2, the J call TRBJ1-2; D unclear. Trimming removed 3 bases from V and 8 bases from J, with 16 bases in between. This CDR3 contains 14 residues. Germline V CDR1 and CDR2: SGHTA, FQGNSA.

The CDR3 protein is CASSPQDGYGYTF. DNA of the CDR3: TGTGCCAGCTCACCTCAAGACGGGTATGGCTACACCTTC. This rearrangement joins TRBV18 to TRBJ1-2; D is ambiguous. The V end lost 3 bases, the J end lost 5 bases, and 10 bases lay between the germline ends. CDR3 length: 13 residues. Germline values: CDR1 KGHSH, CDR2 LQKENI.

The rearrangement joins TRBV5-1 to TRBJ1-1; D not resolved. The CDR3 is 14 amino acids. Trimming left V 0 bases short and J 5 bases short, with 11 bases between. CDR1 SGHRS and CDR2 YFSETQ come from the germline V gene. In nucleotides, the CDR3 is TGCGCCAGCAGCTTGGGGGGAGGAGGGACTGAAGCTTTCTTT. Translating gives CASSLGGGGTEAFF.

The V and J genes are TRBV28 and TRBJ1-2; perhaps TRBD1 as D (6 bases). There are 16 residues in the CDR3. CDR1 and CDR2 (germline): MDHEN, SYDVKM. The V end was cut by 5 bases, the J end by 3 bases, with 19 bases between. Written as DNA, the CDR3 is TGTGCCAGCAGTACACCGGGGGGGGCGTATGACTATGGCTACACCTTC. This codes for CASSTPGGAYDYGYTF.

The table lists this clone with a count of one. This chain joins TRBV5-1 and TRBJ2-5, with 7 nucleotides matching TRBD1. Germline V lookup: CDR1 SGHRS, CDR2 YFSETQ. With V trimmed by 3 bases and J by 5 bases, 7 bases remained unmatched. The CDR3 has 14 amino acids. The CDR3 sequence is CASSSGQVGETQYF. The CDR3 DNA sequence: TGCGCCAGCAGCTCTGGACAGGTTGGGGAGACCCAGTACTTC. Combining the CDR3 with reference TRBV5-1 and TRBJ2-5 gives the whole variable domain KAGVTQTPRYLIKTRGQQVTLSCSPISGHRSVSWYQQTPGQGLQFLFEYFSETQRNKGNFPGRFSGRQFSNSRSEMNVSTLELGDSALYLCASSSGQVGETQYFGPGTRLLVL.

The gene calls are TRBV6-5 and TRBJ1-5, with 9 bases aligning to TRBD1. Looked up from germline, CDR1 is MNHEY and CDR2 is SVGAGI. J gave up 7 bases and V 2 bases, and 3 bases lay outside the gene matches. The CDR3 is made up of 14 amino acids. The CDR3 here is CASSYTTGGQPQHF. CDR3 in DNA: TGTGCCAGCAGTTACACTACAGGGGGCCAGCCCCAGCATTTT.

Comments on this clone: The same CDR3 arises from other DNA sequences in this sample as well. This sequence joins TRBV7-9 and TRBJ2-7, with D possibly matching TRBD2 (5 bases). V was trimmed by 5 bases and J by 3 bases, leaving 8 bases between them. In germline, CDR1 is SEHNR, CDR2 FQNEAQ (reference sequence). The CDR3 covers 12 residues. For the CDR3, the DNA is TGTGCCAGCAGCCTAGGGAGCTACGAGCAGTACTTC. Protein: CASSLGSYEQYF.

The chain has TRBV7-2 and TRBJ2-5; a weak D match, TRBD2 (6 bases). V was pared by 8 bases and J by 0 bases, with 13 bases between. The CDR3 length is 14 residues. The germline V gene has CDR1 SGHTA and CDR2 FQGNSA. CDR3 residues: CASGLTGYQETQYF. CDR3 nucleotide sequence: TGTGCCAGCGGACTAACAGGATACCAAGAGACCCAGTACTTC.

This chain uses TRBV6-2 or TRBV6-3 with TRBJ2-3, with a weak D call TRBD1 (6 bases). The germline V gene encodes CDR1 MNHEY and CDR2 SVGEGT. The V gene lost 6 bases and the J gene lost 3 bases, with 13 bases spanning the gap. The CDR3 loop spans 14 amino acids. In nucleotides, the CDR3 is TGTGCCAGCAGCCCGGGACACCAAACAGATACGCAGTATTTT. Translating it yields CASSPGHQTDTQYF.

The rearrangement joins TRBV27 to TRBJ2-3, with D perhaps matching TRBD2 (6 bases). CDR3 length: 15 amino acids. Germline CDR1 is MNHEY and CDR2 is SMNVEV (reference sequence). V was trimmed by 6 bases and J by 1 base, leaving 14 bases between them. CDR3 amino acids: CASSQRDSRTDTQYF. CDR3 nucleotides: TGTGCCAGCAGCCAGAGGGACTCCCGCACAGATACGCAGTATTTT.

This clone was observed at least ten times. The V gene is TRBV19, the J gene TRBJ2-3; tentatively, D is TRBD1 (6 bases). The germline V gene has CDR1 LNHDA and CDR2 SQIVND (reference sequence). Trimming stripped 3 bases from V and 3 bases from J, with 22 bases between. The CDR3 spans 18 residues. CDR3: CASSMTSPSRGITDTQYF. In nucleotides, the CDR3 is TGTGCCAGTAGTATGACTTCTCCTTCGAGGGGGATAACAGATACGCAGTATTTT.

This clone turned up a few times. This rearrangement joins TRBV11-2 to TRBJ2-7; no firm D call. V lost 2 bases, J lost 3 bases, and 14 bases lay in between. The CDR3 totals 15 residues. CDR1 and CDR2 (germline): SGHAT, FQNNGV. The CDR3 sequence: CASSLTFSRDYEQYF. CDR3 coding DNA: TGTGCCAGCAGCTTAACTTTCAGCCGCGACTACGAGCAGTACTTC.

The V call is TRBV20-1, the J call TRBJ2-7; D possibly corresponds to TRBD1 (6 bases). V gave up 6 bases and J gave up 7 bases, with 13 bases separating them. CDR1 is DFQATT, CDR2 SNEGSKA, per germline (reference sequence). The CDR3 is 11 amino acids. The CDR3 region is CSADIGQEQYF. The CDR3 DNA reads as TGCAGTGCCGATATCGGACAGGAGCAGTACTTC.

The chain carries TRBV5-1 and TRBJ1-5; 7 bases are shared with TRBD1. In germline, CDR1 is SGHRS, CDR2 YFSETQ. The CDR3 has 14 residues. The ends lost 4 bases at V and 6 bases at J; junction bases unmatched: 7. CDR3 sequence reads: CASSLGTDSQPQHF. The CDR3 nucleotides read TGCGCCAGCAGCCTGGGGACAGATTCTCAGCCCCAGCATTTT.

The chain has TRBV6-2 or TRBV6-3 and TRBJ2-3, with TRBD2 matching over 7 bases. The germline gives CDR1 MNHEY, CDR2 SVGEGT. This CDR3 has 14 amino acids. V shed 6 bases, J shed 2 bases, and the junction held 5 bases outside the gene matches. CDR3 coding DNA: TGTGCCAGCAGCCCGGGACTAACCACAGATACGCAGTATTTT. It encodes CASSPGLTTDTQYF.

The DNA of the CDR3 is TGTGCCAGCAGCTTAGTAGGGCTAGCGGGGGACCAAGAGACCCAGTACTTC. Translated, it gives CASSLVGLAGDQETQYF. The chain links TRBV13 to TRBJ2-5; 10 bases match TRBD2. CDR3 size: 17 residues. Looked up from germline, CDR1 is PRHDT and CDR2 is FYEKMQ (reference sequence). The V segment lost 1 base and the J segment 0 bases; nucleotides outside the gene matches: 5.

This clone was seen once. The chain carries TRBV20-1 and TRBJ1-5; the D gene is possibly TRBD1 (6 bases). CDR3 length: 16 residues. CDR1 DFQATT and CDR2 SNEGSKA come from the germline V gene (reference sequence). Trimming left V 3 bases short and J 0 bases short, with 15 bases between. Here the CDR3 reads CSASGDTGLSNQPQHF. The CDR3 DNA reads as TGCAGTGCTAGTGGAGACACAGGGCTTAGCAATCAGCCCCAGCATTTT.

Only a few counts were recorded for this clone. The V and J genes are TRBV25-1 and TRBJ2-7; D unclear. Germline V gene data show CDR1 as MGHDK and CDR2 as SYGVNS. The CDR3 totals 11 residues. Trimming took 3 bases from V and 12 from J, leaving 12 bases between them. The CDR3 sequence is CASSDKDSLYF. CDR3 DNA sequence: TGTGCCAGCAGTGATAAAGACTCCCTGTACTTC.

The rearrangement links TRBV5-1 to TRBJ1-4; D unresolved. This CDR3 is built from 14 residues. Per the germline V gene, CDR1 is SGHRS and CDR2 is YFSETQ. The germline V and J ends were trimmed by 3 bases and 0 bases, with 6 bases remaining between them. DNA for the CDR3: TGCGCCAGCAGCTCGGGAGCAACTAATGAAAAACTGTTTTTT. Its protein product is CASSSGATNEKLFF.

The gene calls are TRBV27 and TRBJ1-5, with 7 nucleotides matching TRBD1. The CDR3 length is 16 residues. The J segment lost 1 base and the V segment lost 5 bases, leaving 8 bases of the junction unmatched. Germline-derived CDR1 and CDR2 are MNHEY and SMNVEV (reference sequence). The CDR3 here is CASSTRTGSSNQPQHF. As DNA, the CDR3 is TGTGCCAGCAGTACCCGGACAGGCTCGAGCAATCAGCCCCAGCATTTT.

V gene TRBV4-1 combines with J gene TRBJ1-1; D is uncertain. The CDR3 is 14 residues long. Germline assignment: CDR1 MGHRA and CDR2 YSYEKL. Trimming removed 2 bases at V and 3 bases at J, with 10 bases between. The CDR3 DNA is TGCGCCAGCAGCCAACAGGAGACGGACACTGAAGCTTTCTTT. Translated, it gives CASSQQETDTEAFF.

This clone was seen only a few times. The CDR3 coding sequence is TGTGCCAGCAGCTTACCTGGCCAAGAGACCCAGTACTTC. It translates to CASSLPGQETQYF. The rearrangement links TRBV5-5 to TRBJ2-5; no definite D call. The CDR3 totals 13 residues. CDR1 is SGHKS, CDR2 YYEKEE, per germline (reference sequence). Trimming shortened V by 2 bases and J by 1 base, and 6 bases separated the two germline ends.

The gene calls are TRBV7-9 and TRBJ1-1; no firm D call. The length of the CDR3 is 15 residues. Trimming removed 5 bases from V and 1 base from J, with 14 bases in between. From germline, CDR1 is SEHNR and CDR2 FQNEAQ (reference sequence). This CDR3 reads CASSPSGSENTEAFF. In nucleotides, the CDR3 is TGTGCCAGCAGCCCCTCCGGGTCCGAGAACACTGAAGCTTTCTTT.